The 26 T cell receptor beta chains listed next were all sequenced from one sample in a study of cytomegalovirus exposure and HLA in healthy donors. The PCR ran on 60 Vbeta and 13 Jbeta primers. Libraries were prepared by immunoSEQ multiplex PCR; TCRdb keeps only in-frame clonotypes and omits some of them. The profile shows about 120,000 clones, roughly 80% of them singletons. Sample: PBMCs. These receptors all stem from a middle-aged woman in good health and CMV-seropositive.

This chain uses TRBV13 with TRBJ2-1; the match to TRBD2 covers 8 bases. After removal of 6 bases from V and 9 bases from J, the junction contained 13 bases not matched to a gene. Per the germline V gene, CDR1 is PRHDT and CDR2 is FYEKMQ (reference sequence). This CDR3 spans 15 amino acids. CDR3 sequence reads: CASRHSGNLASEQFF. The DNA of the CDR3 is TGTGCCAGCAGACATAGCGGGAACCTGGCAAGTGAGCAGTTCTTC.

This clone appeared a few times. V usage is TRBV27 and J usage is TRBJ1-6, with D perhaps TRBD1 (6 bases). The CDR3 consists of 14 residues. In germline, CDR1 is MNHEY, CDR2 SMNVEV (reference sequence). Between the trimmed V and J ends, which lost 2 bases and 10 bases, there was a span of 12 bases. The CDR3 spells CASSLGGAWSPLHF. DNA for the CDR3: TGTGCCAGCAGTTTAGGGGGGGCCTGGTCACCCCTCCACTTT.

This chain links TRBV4-2 with TRBJ2-3; the D gene is possibly TRBD2 (6 bases). Germline V gene sequence: CDR1 LGHNA, CDR2 YNFKEQ. This CDR3 comprises 16 residues. V shed 1 base and J shed 3 bases, with 14 bases lying between them. The CDR3, as DNA: TGTGCCAGCAGCCAAGCCCCGGGAGTGATGACAGATACGCAGTATTTT. Residues: CASSQAPGVMTDTQYF.

The chain combines TRBV7-2 with TRBJ2-7; 8 bases agree with TRBD1. The germline V gene encodes CDR1 SGHTA and CDR2 FQGNSA. Trimming cost V 2 bases and J 7 bases; bases outside gene matches: 7. This CDR3 is 14 amino acids long. CDR3 residues: CASSLNPGGDEQYF. CDR3 nucleotides: TGTGCCAGCAGCTTAAACCCAGGGGGCGATGAGCAGTACTTC.

This clone was recorded once. V and J are TRBV4-1 and TRBJ2-5; D is possibly TRBD1 (5 bases). Looked up from germline, CDR1 is MGHRA and CDR2 is YSYEKL. The CDR3 is 14 amino acids. Trimming removed 4 bases at V and 4 bases at J, with 13 bases between. The CDR3 is CASSLLPGPETQYF. DNA for the CDR3: TGCGCCAGCAGCCTTCTACCAGGGCCAGAGACCCAGTACTTC.

The chain combines TRBV7-2 with TRBJ2-2, with 8 bases identical to TRBD1. CDR3 length equals 16 residues. J gave up 2 bases and V 1 base, and 3 bases lay outside the gene matches. Looked up from germline, CDR1 is SGHTA and CDR2 is FQGNSA. Written as DNA, the CDR3 is TGTGCCAGCAGCTTAGTGGGGACAGGAAACACCGGGGAGCTGTTTTTT. This sequence encodes CASSLVGTGNTGELFF.

V usage is TRBV29-1 and J usage is TRBJ1-5; no clear D gene. Trimming took off 4 bases at V and 4 bases at J, with 11 bases between the two ends. CDR3 length: 13 residues. The germline gives CDR1 SQVTM, CDR2 ANQGSEA. CDR3 DNA sequence: TGCAGCGTTGCCCAGTACCCAAATCAGCCCCAGCATTTT. It encodes CSVAQYPNQPQHF. Full variable domain (outside the CDR3, taken from reference TRBV29-1 and TRBJ1-5): SAVISQKPSRDICQRGTSLTIQCQVDSQVTMMFWYRQQPGQSLTLIATANQGSEATYESGFVIDKFPISRPNLTFSTLTVSNMSPEDSSIYLCSVAQYPNQPQHFGDGTRLSIL.

This clone was recorded once. The V gene is TRBV5-1, the J gene TRBJ2-2; TRBD1 aligns across 9 bases. Germline V gene data show CDR1 as SGHRS and CDR2 as YFSETQ. CDR3 length: 14 residues. V shed 8 bases, J shed 7 bases, and the junction held 9 bases outside the gene matches. The CDR3 coding sequence is TGCGCCAGTGCGACAGGGGGTTCGGGCGGGGAGCTGTTTTTT. Translating gives CASATGGSGGELFF.

The V gene is TRBV9, the J gene TRBJ2-3, with a weak D call TRBD2 (6 bases). Trimming removed 4 bases from V and 3 bases from J, with 18 bases in between. Germline values: CDR1 SGDLS, CDR2 YYNGEE. CDR3 length: 16 amino acids. CDR3 sequence: CASSPRAPRGTDTQYF. The CDR3 DNA is TGTGCCAGCAGCCCTCGGGCCCCTCGGGGGACAGATACGCAGTATTTT.

The CDR3 spells CATSELNQPQHF. The CDR3 DNA sequence: TGTGCCACTTCGGAGTTGAATCAGCCCCAGCATTTT. The chain uses TRBV19 and TRBJ1-5; no clear D gene. Deletions cut 10 bases from V and 4 bases from J, with 11 bases between. Germline V gene sequence: CDR1 LNHDA, CDR2 SQIVND (reference sequence). The CDR3 extends over 12 amino acids.

The chain joins TRBV19 to TRBJ2-7; 11 positions agree with TRBD2. The CDR3 totals 15 residues. Trimming removed 2 bases from V and 3 bases from J; junction bases left unmatched: 3. CDR1 is LNHDA and CDR2 is SQIVND in the germline V gene (reference sequence). The chain's CDR3 is CASSISTSGSYEQYF. The CDR3 region has the DNA TGTGCCAGTAGTATATCAACTAGCGGGAGCTACGAGCAGTACTTC.

The chain recombines TRBV2 with TRBJ1-4; a possible D gene is TRBD1 (6 bases). CDR1 is SNHLY and CDR2 is FYNNEI in the germline V gene. The CDR3 totals 14 residues. Trimming removed 1 base at V and 10 bases at J, with 13 bases between. The CDR3 DNA reads as TGTGCCAGCAGTGAAGAAGGAACAGGGCGAAAACTGTTTTTT. It specifies CASSEEGTGRKLFF.

This clone was counted between two and nine times. The rearrangement uses TRBV4-3 and TRBJ1-3; 7 bases fit TRBD1. Per the germline V gene, CDR1 is LGHNA and CDR2 is YSLEER. This CDR3 contains 16 residues. V was pared by 1 base and J by 4 bases, with 7 bases of the junction left unmatched. The CDR3 here is CASSQAGTAVGNTIYF. In DNA, the CDR3 is TGCGCCAGCAGCCAAGCAGGGACAGCGGTGGGAAACACCATATATTTT.

This sequence joins TRBV9 and TRBJ1-5, with D possibly TRBD1 on 6 matching bases. The CDR3 runs to 12 residues. Germline V gives CDR1 SGDLS, CDR2 YYNGEE. The V and J ends lost 4 bases and 6 bases respectively, with 8 bases between them. The CDR3 sequence: CASSTGSQPQHF. CDR3 in DNA: TGTGCCAGCAGCACAGGGAGTCAGCCCCAGCATTTT.

This chain uses TRBV19 with TRBJ2-1; 13 bases map to TRBD2. V lost 5 bases, J lost 7 bases, and 5 bases stayed unmatched. This CDR3 comprises 15 residues. Germline V gives CDR1 LNHDA, CDR2 SQIVND (reference sequence). The CDR3 is CASSPGLAGTNEQFF. CDR3 nucleotides: TGTGCCAGTAGTCCGGGACTAGCGGGAACTAATGAGCAGTTCTTC.

Details on this clone: At one of its ends the junction is not consistent with the germline gene, which may arise from a read error. This chain uses TRBV7-3 with TRBJ1-2; TRBD1 is a possible D gene (5 bases). Per germline, CDR1 SGHTA and CDR2 FQGTGA. CDR3 length: 9 residues. The DNA of the CDR3 is TGTGCCAGCAGCTTGGGACTCACTTTC. Translating gives CASSLGLTF. Combining the CDR3 with reference TRBV7-3 and TRBJ1-2 gives the whole variable domain GAGVSQTPSNKVTEKGKYVELRCDPISGHTALYWYRQSLGQGPEFLIYFQGTGAADDSGLPNDRFFAVRPEGSVSTLKIQRTERGDSAVYLCASSLGLTFGSGTRLTVV.

The chain uses TRBV10-3 and TRBJ2-6; 10 bases line up with TRBD1. The CDR3 covers 15 residues. With V trimmed by 10 bases and J by 2 bases, 5 bases remained unmatched. The germline V gene encodes CDR1 ENHRY and CDR2 SYGVKD. The CDR3 region has the DNA TGTGCCACGGACAGGGGGGCTACTGGGGCCAACGTCCTGACTTTC. Translation: CATDRGATGANVLTF.

This clone was seen once. The chain joins TRBV5-6 to TRBJ2-5, with 8 bases aligning to TRBD1. The J segment lost 11 bases and the V segment lost 1 base, leaving 10 bases of the junction unmatched. Germline V lookup: CDR1 SGHDT, CDR2 YYEEEE. There are 14 residues in the CDR3. The CDR3 reads CASSLRQGAGEQYF. In nucleotides, the CDR3 is TGTGCCAGCAGCTTGAGGCAGGGGGCAGGGGAGCAGTACTTC.

V and J are TRBV7-9 and TRBJ1-1, with D hard to call. The V end lost 6 bases, the J end lost 1 base, and 9 bases lay between the germline ends. From germline, CDR1 is SEHNR and CDR2 FQNEAQ (reference sequence). The length of the CDR3 is 13 residues. Written as DNA, the CDR3 is TGTGCCAGCAGTATCGGTACGAACACTGAAGCTTTCTTT. This gives the protein CASSIGTNTEAFF.

This clone came up a few times. The chain combines TRBV4-1 with TRBJ2-1; D gene unclear. V was shortened by 1 base and J by 12 bases, with 13 bases between the two germline ends. Per germline, CDR1 MGHRA and CDR2 YSYEKL. The CDR3 contains 13 residues. CDR3 loop: CASSQVVVEWQFF. For the CDR3, the DNA is TGCGCCAGCAGCCAAGTAGTGGTGGAGTGGCAGTTCTTC.

The CDR3, as DNA: TGTGCCAGCAGTCTGACGGGGGGGACCGGGGAGCTGTTTTTT. Amino acid sequence: CASSLTGGTGELFF. The chain recombines TRBV27 with TRBJ2-2; 8 nucleotides align to TRBD2. In germline, CDR1 is MNHEY, CDR2 SMNVEV (reference sequence). Trimming cost V 5 bases and J 5 bases; bases outside gene matches: 4. CDR3 length: 14 amino acids.

The chain joins TRBV7-2 to TRBJ2-5; D is unresolved. CDR1 and CDR2 from the germline V gene are SGHTA and FQGNSA. There are 12 residues in the CDR3. The V and J ends lost 0 bases and 14 bases respectively, with 13 bases between them. CDR3 residues: CASSLATAAQYF. CDR3 nucleotides: TGTGCCAGCAGCTTAGCGACGGCGGCACAATACTTC.

V usage is TRBV19 and J usage is TRBJ1-5, with TRBD1 matching 8 bases. Germline V lookup: CDR1 LNHDA, CDR2 SQIVND (reference sequence). V dropped 3 bases and J dropped 6; count of bases not matched to a gene: 10. The CDR3 has 16 residues. The CDR3 DNA reads as TGTGCCAGTAGTATCAGACAGGGGCTTTCGGGTCAGCCCCAGCATTTT. Its translation is CASSIRQGLSGQPQHF. The whole variable domain, filled in from reference TRBV19 and TRBJ1-5, reads DGGITQSPKYLFRKEGQNVTLSCEQNLNHDAMYWYRQDPGQGLRLIYYSQIVNDFQKGDIAEGYSVSREKKESFPLTVTSAQKNPTAFYLCASSIRQGLSGQPQHFGDGTRLSIL.

The chain's CDR3 is CASSYGGRGDYEQYF. CDR3 nucleotides: TGTGCCAGCAGTTACGGTGGCAGGGGGGACTACGAGCAGTACTTC. The rearrangement links TRBV6-5 to TRBJ2-7; possible D gene TRBD1, 7 bases. The CDR3 consists of 15 residues. V was cut by 2 bases and J by 3 bases, with 14 bases left in between. Germline CDR1 MNHEY, CDR2 SVGAGI.

CDR3 nucleotide sequence: TGTGCCAGCAGTGGGACAGTCTCCTACGAGCAGTACTTC. Its translation: CASSGTVSYEQYF. This rearrangement joins TRBV6-1 to TRBJ2-7, with a weak D call TRBD1 (6 bases). Trimming shortened V by 4 bases and J by 0 bases, and 7 bases separated the two germline ends. The CDR3 runs to 13 residues. Germline V gives CDR1 MNHNS, CDR2 SASEGT.

The chain carries TRBV6-4 and TRBJ2-7, with 9 bases that match TRBD1. The germline CDR1 and CDR2 sequences are MRHNA and SNTAGT. The CDR3 contains 16 residues. Trimming removed 7 bases from V and 3 bases from J; junction bases left unmatched: 13. CDR3 in amino acids: CASTFRRGTGFYEQYF. The CDR3 DNA follows: TGTGCCAGCACCTTTCGGCGGGGGACAGGGTTCTACGAGCAGTACTTC.